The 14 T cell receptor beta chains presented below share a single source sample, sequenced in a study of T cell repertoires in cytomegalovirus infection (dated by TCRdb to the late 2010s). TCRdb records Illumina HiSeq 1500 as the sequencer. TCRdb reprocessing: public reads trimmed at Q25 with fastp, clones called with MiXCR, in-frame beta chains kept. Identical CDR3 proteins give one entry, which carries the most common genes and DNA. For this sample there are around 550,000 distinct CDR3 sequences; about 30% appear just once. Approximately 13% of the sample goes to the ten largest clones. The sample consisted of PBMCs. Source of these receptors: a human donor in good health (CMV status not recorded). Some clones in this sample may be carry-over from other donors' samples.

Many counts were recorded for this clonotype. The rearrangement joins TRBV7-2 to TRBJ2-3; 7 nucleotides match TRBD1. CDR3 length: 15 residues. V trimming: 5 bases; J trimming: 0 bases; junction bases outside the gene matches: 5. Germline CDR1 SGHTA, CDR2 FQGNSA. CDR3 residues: CASSTDRLSTDTQYF. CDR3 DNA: TGTGCCAGCAGCACGGACAGGTTAAGCACAGATACGCAGTATTTT.

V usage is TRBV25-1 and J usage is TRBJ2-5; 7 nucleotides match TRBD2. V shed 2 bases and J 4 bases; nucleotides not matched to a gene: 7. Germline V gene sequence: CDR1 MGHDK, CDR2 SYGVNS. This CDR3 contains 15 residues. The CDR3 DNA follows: TGTGCCAGCAGTGAACGGTCGAGGGAGGGAGAGACCCAGTACTTC. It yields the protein CASSERSREGETQYF.

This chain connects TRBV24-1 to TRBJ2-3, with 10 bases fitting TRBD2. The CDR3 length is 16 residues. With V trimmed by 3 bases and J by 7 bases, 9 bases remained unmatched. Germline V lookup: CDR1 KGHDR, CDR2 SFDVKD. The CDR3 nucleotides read TGTGCCACCAGTGATCGGACTAGCGGACGCACTAATACGCAGTATTTT. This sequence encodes CATSDRTSGRTNTQYF.

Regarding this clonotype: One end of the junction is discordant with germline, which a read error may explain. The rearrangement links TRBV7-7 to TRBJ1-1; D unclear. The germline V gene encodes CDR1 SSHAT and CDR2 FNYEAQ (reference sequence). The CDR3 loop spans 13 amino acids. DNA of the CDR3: TGTGCTAGCAGCCAAAAGTTGAACACTGAAGCTTTCTTT. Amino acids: CASSQKLNTEAFF.

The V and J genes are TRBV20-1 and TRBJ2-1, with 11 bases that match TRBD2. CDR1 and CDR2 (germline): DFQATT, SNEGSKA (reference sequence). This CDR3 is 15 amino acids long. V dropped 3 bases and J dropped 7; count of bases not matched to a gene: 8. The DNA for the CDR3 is TGCAGTGCTAGGGGAAAAGGACTAGCGGGTAATGAGCAGTTCTTC. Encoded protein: CSARGKGLAGNEQFF.

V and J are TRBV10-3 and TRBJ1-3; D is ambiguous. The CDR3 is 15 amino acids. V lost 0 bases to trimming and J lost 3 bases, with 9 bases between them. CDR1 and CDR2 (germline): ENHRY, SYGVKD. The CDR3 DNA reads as TGTGCCATCAGTGAGTCGAATCGGGTTGGAAACACCATATATTTT. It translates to CAISESNRVGNTIYF.

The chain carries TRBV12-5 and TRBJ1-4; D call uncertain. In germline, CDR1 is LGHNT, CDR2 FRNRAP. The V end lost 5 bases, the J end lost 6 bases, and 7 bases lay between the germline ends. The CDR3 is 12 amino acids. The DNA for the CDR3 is TGTGCTAGTGGTGGGGTGGATGAAAAACTGTTTTTT. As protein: CASGGVDEKLFF. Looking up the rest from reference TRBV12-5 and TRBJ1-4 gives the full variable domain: DARVTQTPRHKVTEMGQEVTMRCQPILGHNTVFWYRQTMMQGLELLAYFRNRAPLDDSGMPKDRFSAEMPDATLATLKIQPSEPRDSAVYFCASGGVDEKLFFGSGTQLSVL.

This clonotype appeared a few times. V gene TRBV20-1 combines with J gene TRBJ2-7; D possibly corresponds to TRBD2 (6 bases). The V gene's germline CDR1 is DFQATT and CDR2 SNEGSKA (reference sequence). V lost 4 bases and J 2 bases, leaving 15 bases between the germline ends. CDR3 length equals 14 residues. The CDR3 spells CSANSGRAAYEQYF. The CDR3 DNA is TGCAGTGCTAATAGCGGCAGGGCTGCCTACGAGCAGTACTTC.

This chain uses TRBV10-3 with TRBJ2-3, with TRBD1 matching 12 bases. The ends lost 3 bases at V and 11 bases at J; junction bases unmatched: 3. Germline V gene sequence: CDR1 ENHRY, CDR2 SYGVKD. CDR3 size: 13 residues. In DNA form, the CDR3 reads TGTGCCATCAGTGAAGGGACAGGGGGCATGCAGTATTTT. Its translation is CAISEGTGGMQYF.

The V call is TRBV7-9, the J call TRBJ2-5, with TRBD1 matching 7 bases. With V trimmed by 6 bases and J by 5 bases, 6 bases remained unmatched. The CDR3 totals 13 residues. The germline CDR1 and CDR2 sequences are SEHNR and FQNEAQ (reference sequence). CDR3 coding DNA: TGTGCCAGCAGTCAGGGGGTGGAGGAGACCCAGTACTTC. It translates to CASSQGVEETQYF.

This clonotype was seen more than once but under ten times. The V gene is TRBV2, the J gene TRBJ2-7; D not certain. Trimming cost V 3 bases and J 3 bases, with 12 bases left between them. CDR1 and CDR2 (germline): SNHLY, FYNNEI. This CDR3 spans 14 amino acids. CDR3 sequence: CASSDPLIFYEQYV. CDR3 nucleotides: TGTGCCAGCAGTGATCCCCTTATTTTCTACGAGCAGTACGTC.

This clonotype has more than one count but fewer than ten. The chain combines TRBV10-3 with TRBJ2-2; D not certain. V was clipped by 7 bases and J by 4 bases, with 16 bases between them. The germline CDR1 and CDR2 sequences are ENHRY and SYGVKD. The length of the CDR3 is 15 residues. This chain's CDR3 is CAITQDGPGTGELFF. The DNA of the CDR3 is TGTGCCATCACCCAGGACGGGCCCGGCACCGGGGAGCTGTTTTTT.

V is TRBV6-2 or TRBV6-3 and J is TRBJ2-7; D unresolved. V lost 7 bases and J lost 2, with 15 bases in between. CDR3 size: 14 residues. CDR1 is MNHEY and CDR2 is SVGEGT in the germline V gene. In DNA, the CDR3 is TGTGCCAGCAATTTCGCTCAATCCACCTACGAGCAGTACTTC. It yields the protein CASNFAQSTYEQYF.

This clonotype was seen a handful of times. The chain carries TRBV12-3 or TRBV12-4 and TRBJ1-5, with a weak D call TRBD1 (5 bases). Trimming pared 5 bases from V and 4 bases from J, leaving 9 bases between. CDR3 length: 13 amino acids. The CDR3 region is CASSQDRNQPQHF. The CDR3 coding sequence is TGTGCCAGCAGTCAAGACAGAAATCAGCCCCAGCATTTT.